This T cell receptor (beta chain) was recorded in a study of CD8 T cells in ankylosing spondylitis (dated by TCRdb to the late 2010s). Background on the whole study: To find TCR variants linked to disease, the study profiled T cell receptor beta repertoires in ankylosing spondylitis patients and healthy donors. The full study cohort was made up of approximately 24 ankylosing spondylitis patients and 108 healthy donors. Samples of peripheral blood were taken, and for ankylosing spondylitis patients, synovial fluid was collected as well. Results the study describes overall, beyond this receptor: Significant enrichment of the disease-linked clones was reported in matched synovial fluid samples from ankylosing spondylitis patients. Some TCR beta motif variants had previously been reported in synovial fluid and blood of reactive arthritis patients, which suggested common disease-initiation mechanisms. A TCR beta motif of several highly homologous amino acid variants appeared characteristic of blood from ankylosing spondylitis patients. In peripheral blood, the disease-linked clones were found at relatively low frequencies and had a CD8+ phenotype.

Points on this clonotype: It has no known antigen specificity. It has no much larger one-base neighbor in the sample; base qualities were not kept.

Sequencing instrument: Illumina HiSeq 2500. TCR beta libraries were prepared by quantitative 5'-RACE with molecular barcodes. As for the authors' bioinformatics: To identify disease-linked TCR variants, a new computational method was used, one built on a probabilistic model of VDJ rearrangement. Using fastp at Q25 and MiXCR, TCRdb reprocessed the public reads and kept productive beta chains. For every CDR3 protein sequence, its rows merge into one entry that carries the most common genes and DNA. The V and J calls were not made by the authors but by TCRdb's processing. The sample table holds hundreds of thousands of distinct CDR3 sequences, of which approximately 9% were seen once. The biggest ten clones account for around 7% of the sample. The sequence was collected from a male donor with ankylosing spondylitis or in good health (not recorded which). Sequenced sample: blood, either unsorted or a sorted T cell fraction (not recorded which).

The DNA sequence is given as TGTGCCAGCAGCTTAGAGCACGGAACCGGGGAGCTGTTTTTT. This is translated as CASSLEHGTGELFF. The chain couples TRBV7-8 to TRBJ2-2, with the D gene too uncertain to name. V is reduced by 1 base and J by 5 bases, leaving a spacing of 8 bases between them. From cysteine to phenylalanine, the CDR3 is 14 amino acids long. Just the 42-base CDR3 DNA is kept, in frame starting at base 1. For CDR1 and CDR2, the germline V gene lists SGHVS and FQNEAQ.